Shown below are 8 T cell receptor beta chains from a single sample sequenced in a study of T cell responses to AZD1222 COVID-19 vaccine. Clones were sequenced by immunoSEQ multiplex PCR, and TCRdb holds only the in-frame ones, with some missing. The data show approximately 150,000 clones, over 80% seen once. Sequenced here: peripheral blood, sampled 28 days after the second AZD1222 dose. The receptors come from an adult who received the AZD1222 COVID-19 vaccine.

This clone appeared a single time. V usage is TRBV3-1 (or the pseudogene TRBV3-2) and J usage is TRBJ2-1; TRBD2 might be the D (6 bases). Trimming pared 1 base from V and 5 bases from J, leaving 15 bases between. The CDR3 extends over 16 amino acids. CDR1 and CDR2 from the germline V gene are LGHDT and YNNKEL (reference sequence). As DNA, the CDR3 is TGTGCCAGCAGCCAAGGAAGCGGGTTCAGCCACAATGAGCAGTTCTTC. Protein sequence: CASSQGSGFSHNEQFF.

This clone was detected only once. The rearrangement links TRBV12-3 or TRBV12-4 to TRBJ1-5; D gene ambiguous. The ends were cut back, 6 bases at V and 4 bases at J, with 10 bases in the middle. The CDR3 loop spans 13 amino acids. The CDR3 coding sequence is TGTGCCAGCAGCCAACGCCGAAATCAGCCCCAGCATTTT. As protein: CASSQRRNQPQHF.

The rearrangement joins TRBV11-3 to TRBJ2-5; no definite D call. The CDR3 consists of 14 residues. Deletions cut 0 bases from V and 7 bases from J, with 12 bases between. Germline values: CDR1 SGHNT, CDR2 YENEEA. CDR3 nucleotide sequence: TGTGCCAGCAGCTTAGACGGGTCGGGCGGGACCCAGTACTTC. It codes for CASSLDGSGGTQYF.

The chain is built from TRBV6-5 and TRBJ2-5; 7 bases align to TRBD1. CDR3 length: 13 amino acids. Germline CDR1 reads MNHEY; CDR2 reads SVGAGI. The J segment lost 2 bases and the V segment lost 8 bases, leaving 5 bases of the junction unmatched. The CDR3 bases are TGTGCCAGCCGGGACAGCGGACAAGAGACCCAGTACTTC. Its translation is CASRDSGQETQYF.

A few counts support this clone. This chain links TRBV9 with TRBJ1-1; 9 nucleotides match TRBD1. The CDR3 is 14 amino acids. Germline V gives CDR1 SGDLS, CDR2 YYNGEE. With 4 bases clipped from V and 5 bases from J, the junction kept 6 bases outside the gene matches. Here the CDR3 reads CASSTIQGATEAFF. CDR3 nucleotide sequence: TGTGCCAGCAGCACCATACAGGGGGCGACTGAAGCTTTCTTT.

The rearrangement uses TRBV5-1 and TRBJ1-6; possibly TRBD1 for D (6 bases). CDR1 is SGHRS, CDR2 YFSETQ, per germline. Trimming shortened V by 4 bases and J by 6 bases, and 14 bases separated the two germline ends. CDR3 size: 15 residues. The CDR3 coding sequence is TGCGCCAGCAGCGGGGAACAGGGTAGTAATTCACCCCTCCACTTT. Protein product: CASSGEQGSNSPLHF.

The chain has TRBV11-3 and TRBJ2-3; possibly TRBD1 for D (6 bases). Trimming left V 1 base short and J 4 bases short, with 15 bases between. The CDR3 is 16 residues long. Germline loops: CDR1 SGHNT, CDR2 YENEEA. The DNA for the CDR3 is TGTGCCAGCAGCTTAGCACAGGGCCCGGTGTCAGATACGCAGTATTTT. Encoded protein: CASSLAQGPVSDTQYF.

The rearrangement uses TRBV7-8 and TRBJ1-5; maybe TRBD1 (5 bases). Germline CDR1 and CDR2: SGHVS and FQNEAQ. CDR3 length equals 14 residues. The germline V and J ends were trimmed by 2 bases and 5 bases, with 10 bases remaining between them. In nucleotides, the CDR3 is TGTGCCAGCAGCTTATCGGGGCCCCATCAGCCCCAGCATTTT. Its translation is CASSLSGPHQPQHF.